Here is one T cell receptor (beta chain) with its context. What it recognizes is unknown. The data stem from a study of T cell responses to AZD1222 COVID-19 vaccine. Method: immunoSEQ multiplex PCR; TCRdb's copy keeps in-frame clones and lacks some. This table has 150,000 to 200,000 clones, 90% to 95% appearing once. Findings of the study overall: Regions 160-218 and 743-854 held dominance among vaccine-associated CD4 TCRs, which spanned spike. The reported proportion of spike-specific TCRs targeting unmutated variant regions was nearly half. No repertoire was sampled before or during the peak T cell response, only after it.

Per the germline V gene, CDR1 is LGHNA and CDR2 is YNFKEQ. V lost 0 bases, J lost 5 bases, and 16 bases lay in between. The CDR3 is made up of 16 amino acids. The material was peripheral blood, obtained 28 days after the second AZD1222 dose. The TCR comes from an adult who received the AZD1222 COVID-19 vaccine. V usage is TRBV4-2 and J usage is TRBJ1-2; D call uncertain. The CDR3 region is CASSQDQPDLGYGYTF. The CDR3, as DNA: TGTGCCAGCAGCCAAGATCAGCCAGACCTTGGGTATGGCTACACCTTC.